The text below deals with one T cell receptor (beta chain). Its antigen is unknown. This sample was included in a study of T cells in Graves' hyperthyroidism and ophthalmopathy. A roughly 9.3 ml volume of fresh peripheral blood provided the PBMCs. There were TCR beta CDR3 regions amplified from RNA transcripts. During a first-round RT-PCR of the TCR CDR3, the HTBI primer set was used. TCRdb re-analysed the multiplex PCR reads in MiXCR, keeping a single row per CDR3 protein. The data contain over 450,000 distinct CDR3 sequences, 13% to 15% of them singletons. Overall study findings and caveats: In the blood, most expanded thyroid clonotypes above 0.001 appeared as well. The model identified upcoming ophthalmopathy a median about 7.1 months ahead of onset. Classification by a 13 V-J model distinguished ophthalmopathy from stable hyperthyroidism.

Sequenced sample: blood. The TCR sequence derives from a woman under 30 with Graves' hyperthyroidism.

The CDR3 sequence is CASSLTSGRRWRYEQYF. CDR3 DNA: TGTGCCAGCAGCCTGACTAGCGGGAGGAGATGGCGCTACGAGCAGTACTTC. This sequence joins TRBV12-3 or TRBV12-4 and TRBJ2-7; 13 nucleotides agree with TRBD2. The CDR3 has 17 residues. V lost 6 bases to trimming and J lost 3 bases; unmatched junction nucleotides: 11.